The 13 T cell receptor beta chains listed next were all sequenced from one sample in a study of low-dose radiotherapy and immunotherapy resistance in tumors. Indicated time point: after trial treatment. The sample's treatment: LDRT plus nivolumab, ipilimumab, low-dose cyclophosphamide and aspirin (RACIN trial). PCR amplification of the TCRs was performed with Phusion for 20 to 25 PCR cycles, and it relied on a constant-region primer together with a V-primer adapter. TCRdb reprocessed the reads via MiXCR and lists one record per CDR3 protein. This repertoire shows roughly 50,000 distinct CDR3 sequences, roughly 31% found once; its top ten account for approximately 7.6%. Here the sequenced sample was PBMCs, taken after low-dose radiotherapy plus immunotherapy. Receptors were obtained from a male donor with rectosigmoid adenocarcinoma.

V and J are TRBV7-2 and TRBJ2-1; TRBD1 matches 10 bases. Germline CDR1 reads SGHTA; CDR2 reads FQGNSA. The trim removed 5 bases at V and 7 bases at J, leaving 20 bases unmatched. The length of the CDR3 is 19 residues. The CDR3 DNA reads TGTGCCAGCAGCAACGCCCCCGGCGGGACAGGGGCCGTTCGTAATGAGCAGTTCTTC. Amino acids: CASSNAPGGTGAVRNEQFF.

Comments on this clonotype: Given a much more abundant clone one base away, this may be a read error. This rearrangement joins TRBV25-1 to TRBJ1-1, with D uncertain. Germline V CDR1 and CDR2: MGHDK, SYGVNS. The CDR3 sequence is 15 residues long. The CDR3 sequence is CASRDQDTLNTEAFF. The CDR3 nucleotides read TGTGCCAGCCGTGACCAAGACACATTGAACACTGAAGCTTTCTTT.

The CDR3 region is CASSHQTGGNYGYTF. In DNA, the CDR3 is TGCGCCAGCAGCCACCAGACAGGGGGGAACTATGGCTACACCTTC. The chain links TRBV4-3 to TRBJ1-2; 9 nucleotides line up with TRBD1. The V and J ends lost 3 bases and 2 bases, in that order; junction bases with no gene match: 4. CDR3 length equals 15 residues. Germline lookup yields CDR1 LGHNA and CDR2 YSLEER.

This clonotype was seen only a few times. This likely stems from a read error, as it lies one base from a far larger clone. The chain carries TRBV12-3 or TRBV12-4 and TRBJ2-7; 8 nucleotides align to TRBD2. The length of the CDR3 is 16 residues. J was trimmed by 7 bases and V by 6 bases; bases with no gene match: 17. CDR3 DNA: TGTGCCAGCAGCCGACAGGAGCTCGCGGGGGGTGGTGAGCAGTACTTC. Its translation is CASSRQELAGGGEQYF.

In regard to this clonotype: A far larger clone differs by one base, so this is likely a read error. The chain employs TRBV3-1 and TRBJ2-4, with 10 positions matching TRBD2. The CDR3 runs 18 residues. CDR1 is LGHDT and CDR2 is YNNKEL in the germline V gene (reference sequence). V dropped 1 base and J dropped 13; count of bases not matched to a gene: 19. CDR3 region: CASSQGLAGAATGNEQYF. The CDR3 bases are TGTGCCAGCAGCCAAGGCCTAGCGGGAGCCGCCACCGGCAATGAGCAGTACTTC.

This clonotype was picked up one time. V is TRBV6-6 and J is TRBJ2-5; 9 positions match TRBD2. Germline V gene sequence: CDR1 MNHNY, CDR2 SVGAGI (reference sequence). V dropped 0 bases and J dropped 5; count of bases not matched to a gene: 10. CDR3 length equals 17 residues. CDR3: CASSYSMGAGGIETQYF. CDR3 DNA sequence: TGTGCCAGCAGTTACTCGATGGGCGCGGGAGGGATTGAGACCCAGTACTTC.

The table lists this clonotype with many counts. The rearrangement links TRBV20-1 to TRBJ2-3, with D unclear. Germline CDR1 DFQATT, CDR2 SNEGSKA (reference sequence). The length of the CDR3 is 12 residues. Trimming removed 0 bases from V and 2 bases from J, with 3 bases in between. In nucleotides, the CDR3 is TGCAGTGCTAGAGAGAACACAGATACGCAGTATTTT. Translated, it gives CSARENTDTQYF.

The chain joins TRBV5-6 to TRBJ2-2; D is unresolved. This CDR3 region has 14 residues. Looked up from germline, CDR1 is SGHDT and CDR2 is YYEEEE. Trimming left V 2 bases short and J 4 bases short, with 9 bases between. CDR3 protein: CASSLPASTGELFF. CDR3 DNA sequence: TGTGCCAGCAGCTTACCAGCCAGCACCGGGGAGCTGTTTTTT.

CDR3 amino acids: CASSTDRVNQPQHF. CDR3 DNA: TGTGCCAGCAGTACCGACAGGGTTAACCAGCCCCAGCATTTT. The chain carries TRBV2 and TRBJ1-5, with 7 bases identical to TRBD1. Germline V gene sequence: CDR1 SNHLY, CDR2 FYNNEI. Losses at the gene ends were 5 bases for V and 7 bases for J; bases not matched to a gene: 8. This CDR3 comprises 14 residues.

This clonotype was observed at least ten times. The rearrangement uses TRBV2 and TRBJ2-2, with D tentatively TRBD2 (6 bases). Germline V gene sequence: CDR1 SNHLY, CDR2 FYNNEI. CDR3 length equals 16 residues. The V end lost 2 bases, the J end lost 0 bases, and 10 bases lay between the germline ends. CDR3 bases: TGTGCCAGCAGTGAATTCGGGGGATCGAACACCGGGGAGCTGTTTTTT. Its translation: CASSEFGGSNTGELFF.

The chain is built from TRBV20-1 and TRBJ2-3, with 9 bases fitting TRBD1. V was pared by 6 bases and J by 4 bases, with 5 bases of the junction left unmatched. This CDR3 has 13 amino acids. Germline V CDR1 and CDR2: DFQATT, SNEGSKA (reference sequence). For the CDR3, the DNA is TGCAGTGCCCCGGGACAGGGTGCAGATACGCAGTATTTT. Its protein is CSAPGQGADTQYF.

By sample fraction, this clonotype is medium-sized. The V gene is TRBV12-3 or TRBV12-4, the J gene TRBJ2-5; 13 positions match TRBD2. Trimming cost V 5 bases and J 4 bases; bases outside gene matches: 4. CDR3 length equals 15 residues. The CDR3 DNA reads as TGTGCCAGCAGTCGGACTAGCGGGGGTCGAGAGACCCAGTACTTC. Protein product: CASSRTSGGRETQYF.

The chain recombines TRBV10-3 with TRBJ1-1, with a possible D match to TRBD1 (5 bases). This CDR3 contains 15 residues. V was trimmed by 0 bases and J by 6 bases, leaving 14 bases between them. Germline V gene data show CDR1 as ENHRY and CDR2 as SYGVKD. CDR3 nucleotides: TGTGCCATCAGTGAGTCGACGGGGGGGAGGTCTGAAGCTTTCTTT. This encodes CAISESTGGRSEAFF.